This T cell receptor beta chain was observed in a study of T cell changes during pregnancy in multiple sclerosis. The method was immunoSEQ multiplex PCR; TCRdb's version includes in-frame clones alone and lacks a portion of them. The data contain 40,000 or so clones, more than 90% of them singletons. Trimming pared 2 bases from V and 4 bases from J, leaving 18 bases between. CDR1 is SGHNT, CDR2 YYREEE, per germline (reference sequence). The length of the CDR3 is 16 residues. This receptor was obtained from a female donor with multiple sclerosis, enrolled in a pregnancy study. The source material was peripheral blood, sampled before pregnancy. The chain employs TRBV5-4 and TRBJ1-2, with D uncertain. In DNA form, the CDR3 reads TGTGCCAGCAGCTTAAGGACTTCCCCCAGCTCCTATGGCTACACCTTC. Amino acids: CASSLRTSPSSYGYTF.